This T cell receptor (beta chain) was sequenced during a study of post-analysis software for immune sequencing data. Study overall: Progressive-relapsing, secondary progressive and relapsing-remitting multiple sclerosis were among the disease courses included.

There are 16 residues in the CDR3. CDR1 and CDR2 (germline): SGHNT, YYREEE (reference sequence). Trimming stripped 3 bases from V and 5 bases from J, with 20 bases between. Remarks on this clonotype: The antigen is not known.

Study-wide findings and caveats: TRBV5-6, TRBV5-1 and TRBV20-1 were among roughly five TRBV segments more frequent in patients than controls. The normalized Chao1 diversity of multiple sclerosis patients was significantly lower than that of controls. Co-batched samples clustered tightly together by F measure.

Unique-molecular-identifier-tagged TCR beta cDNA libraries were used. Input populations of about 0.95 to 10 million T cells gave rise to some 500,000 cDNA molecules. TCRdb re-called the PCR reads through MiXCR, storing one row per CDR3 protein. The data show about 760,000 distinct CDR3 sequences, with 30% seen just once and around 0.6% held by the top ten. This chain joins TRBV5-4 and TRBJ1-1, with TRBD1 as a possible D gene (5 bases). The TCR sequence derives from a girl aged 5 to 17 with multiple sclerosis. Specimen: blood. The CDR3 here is CASSSRREGRRTEAFF. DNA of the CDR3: TGTGCCAGCAGCTCGAGAAGGGAGGGGCGCCGGACTGAAGCTTTCTTT.